This T cell receptor beta chain stems from a study of radiation and T cells in renal cell carcinoma. Study at large: Nephrectomy followed 15 Gy stereotactic body radiation by 4 weeks.

Stated time point: blood 2 weeks post-SBRT. As to treatment: 15 Gy SBRT to primary tumor, nephrectomy 4 weeks later. Blood was sampled at baseline, 2 weeks and 4 weeks after SBRT. On this clone: Its antigen is still unknown.

Here immunoSEQ multiplex PCR was the method, and the copy in TCRdb shows in-frame clones only, minus some. The sample includes more than 95,000 clones, roughly four fifths seen only once; the top ten take 5.8%. Study findings and constraints: Top tumor clonotypes rose in blood 2 weeks post-radiation, then contracted. No pretreatment tumor biopsies were available for baseline clonotypes.

This TCR was recovered from a man aged 45-65 years with renal cell carcinoma. Source: blood, taken from a patient whose treatment included radiotherapy and nephrectomy.

The CDR3 DNA follows: TGTGCCAGCAGCTCGACGACAGGCTCTGGAAACACCATATATTTT. Amino acids: CASSSTTGSGNTIYF. V usage is TRBV5-6 and J usage is TRBJ1-3, with D perhaps matching TRBD1 (6 bases). Germline V CDR1 and CDR2: SGHDT, YYEEEE. The CDR3 runs 15 residues. Trimming pared 3 bases from V and 0 bases from J, leaving 10 bases between. The whole variable domain, filled in from reference TRBV5-6 and TRBJ1-3, reads DAGVTQSPTHLIKTRGQQVTLRCSPKSGHDTVSWYQQALGQGPQFIFQYYEEEERQRGNFPDRFSGHQFPNYSSELNVNALLLGDSALYLCASSSTTGSGNTIYFGEGSWLTVV.